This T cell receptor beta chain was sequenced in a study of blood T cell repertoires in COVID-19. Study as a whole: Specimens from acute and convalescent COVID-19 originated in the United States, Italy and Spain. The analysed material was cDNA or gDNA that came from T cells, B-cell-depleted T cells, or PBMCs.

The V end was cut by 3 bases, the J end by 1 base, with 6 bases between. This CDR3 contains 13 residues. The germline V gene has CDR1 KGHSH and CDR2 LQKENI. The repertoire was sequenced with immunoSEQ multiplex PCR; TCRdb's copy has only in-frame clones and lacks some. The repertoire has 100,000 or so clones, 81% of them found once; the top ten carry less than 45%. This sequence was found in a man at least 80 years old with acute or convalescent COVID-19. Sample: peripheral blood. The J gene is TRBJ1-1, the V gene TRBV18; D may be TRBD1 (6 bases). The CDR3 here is CASSPGANTEAFF. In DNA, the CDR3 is TGTGCCAGCTCACCGGGGGCGAACACTGAAGCTTTCTTT.